The text below deals with one T cell receptor (beta chain). What it recognizes is unknown. The study ran its PCR with 60 Vbeta and 13 Jbeta primers. Generated by immunoSEQ multiplex PCR, the TCRdb table keeps only in-frame clones and is missing some. Among fewer than 150,000 clones listed, around 80% were seen once. This sample is part of a study of cytomegalovirus exposure and HLA in healthy donors. Study details: Around 80 million unique TCRs from HLA-typed donors were held in an early data release.

General study findings and limits: Presence/absence analyses supposed approximately even sequencing depth among donors. Earlier analysis yielded a pattern in which most TCR beta V segments were productive about 90% or about 30% of the time. Rare TCR sequences predominated, though certain public TCRs were found in many donors.

The V segment lost 7 bases and the J segment 6 bases; nucleotides outside the gene matches: 14. This CDR3 comprises 16 residues. Germline assignment: CDR1 SGHAT and CDR2 FQNNGV. The TCR sequence derives from a male donor in good health and CMV-seronegative. The V call is TRBV11-2, the J call TRBJ2-5, with 10 bases that match TRBD2. Sequenced: PBMCs. CDR3 nucleotides: TGTGCCAGCACTTTCTCGGCAGCTAGCGGGGGCAAGACCCAGTACTTC. Its translation is CASTFSAASGGKTQYF.